The entry below describes one T cell receptor (beta chain). What this receptor recognizes is not known. It has no much larger one-base neighbor in the sample; base qualities were not kept. Systemically healthy Caucasian individuals from Russia, 35 to 50 in total and aged about 6 to 90 years, were included as donors. Each donor gave approximately 9.3 milliliters of peripheral blood, collected into EDTA-treated Vacutainer tubes. Ficoll-Paque density-gradient centrifugation was used to isolate PBMCs, with at least 6.5 million obtained per sample. Total RNA was extracted from PBMCs with Trizol reagent, with at least 5 micrograms obtained per sample. Naive CD45RAhigh/CD27high T cell percentages were measured by flow cytometry on a PBMC aliquot from every donor. This entry is derived from a study of blood T cells in healthy people across ages (dated by TCRdb to between 2014 and 2017). A note on the overall study: In model experiments, template switching captured roughly one uniquely barcoded TCR beta cDNA molecule for every two T cells. Using deep sequencing normalized with unique cDNA molecular identifiers, the study measured how TCR beta repertoire diversity changes with age. The donors were split into four age groups: young (average about 16 years), middle-aged (roughly 39), aged (more than 60) and long-lived (82). To avoid experimental bias, donors of different ages were spread randomly across the sequencing lanes. The study analyzed two additional independent replicas of 1 million unique cDNA reads from the same blood draw for two donors, one aged 18 to 29 and one aged 80 or older.

The library was generated by 5' RACE. Instrument on record: Illumina HiSeq 2500. A second PCR of roughly 6 to 11 cycles was run with a J-beta primer mix and a sample-barcoded 5' primer. A unique molecular identifier was introduced onto each TCR beta cDNA molecule by a template-switch 5' adaptor carrying 12 random nucleotides. Each sample yielded at least 2.5 million CDR3-containing paired-end reads. All of the RNA was converted into first-strand cDNA using the Mint cDNA synthesis kit, with a TRBC-specific oligonucleotide serving as the primer. Following uracil-DNA glycosylase treatment, all cDNA underwent a first 18-cycle PCR with the universal primers M1SS and BC2_uni_R. In the original analysis: For normalization, 1 million high-quality reads, each with a distinct molecular identifier, were randomly selected from each sample. Instead of being binned into consensus sequences, reads that shared molecular identifiers were thrown out. MiTCR, with a Q25 quality threshold and the strictest error-elimination algorithm, was used for CDR3 identification, clonotype clustering and error correction. Lower-bound total TCR beta diversity was estimated with a nonparametric unseen species model using Euler transformation. The raw public reads went through TCRdb reprocessing: fastp at Q25, MiXCR clone calling, in-frame beta chains kept. Identical CDR3 protein sequences are pooled into one entry, listed with their most common genes and DNA. The V and J calls, along with clone size, are taken from TCRdb and not from the paper's own processing. Counted in this sample were hundreds of thousands of distinct CDR3 sequences; 40% to 50% of them appeared once. Jointly, the top ten make up around 30% of the sample.

From the cysteine up to the phenylalanine, the CDR3 has a length of 17 residues. CDR3 DNA is the only sequence kept; it has 51 bases, read in frame from the first base. The germline V gene gives CDR1 as LGHNA and CDR2 as YSLEER. The V end gives up 0 bases and the J end 7 bases, leaving 6 bases in the junction not matched to a gene. The investigation overall reported the following: The CMV infection status of donors was not known, potentially confounding age-related changes in expanded clonotypes. As age increased, observed TCR beta diversity per million T cells dropped in a roughly linear way, and a significant reduction was already evident by age about 36. The long-lived group showed more naive CD4+ T cells, fewer expanded clones and increased TCR diversity than the aged group, suggesting age selection. Since profiling was done on bulk unsorted PBMCs, naive and antigen-experienced compartments could not be conclusively compared. Estimates of total diversity from one million sequenced T cells were regarded as lower bounds and underestimates. The percentage of naive T cells measured by flow cytometry correlated strongly with observed TCR beta diversity.

Recombination connected TRBV4-3 to TRBJ2-1; 13 middle bases align to TRBD2. The sequence was obtained from a man at least 80 years old in good health. Sequencing was performed on blood. The CDR3 region reads CASSQERAGLAGNEQFF. The nucleotide sequence is TGCGCCAGCAGCCAAGAAAGGGCGGGACTAGCGGGGAATGAGCAGTTCTTC.